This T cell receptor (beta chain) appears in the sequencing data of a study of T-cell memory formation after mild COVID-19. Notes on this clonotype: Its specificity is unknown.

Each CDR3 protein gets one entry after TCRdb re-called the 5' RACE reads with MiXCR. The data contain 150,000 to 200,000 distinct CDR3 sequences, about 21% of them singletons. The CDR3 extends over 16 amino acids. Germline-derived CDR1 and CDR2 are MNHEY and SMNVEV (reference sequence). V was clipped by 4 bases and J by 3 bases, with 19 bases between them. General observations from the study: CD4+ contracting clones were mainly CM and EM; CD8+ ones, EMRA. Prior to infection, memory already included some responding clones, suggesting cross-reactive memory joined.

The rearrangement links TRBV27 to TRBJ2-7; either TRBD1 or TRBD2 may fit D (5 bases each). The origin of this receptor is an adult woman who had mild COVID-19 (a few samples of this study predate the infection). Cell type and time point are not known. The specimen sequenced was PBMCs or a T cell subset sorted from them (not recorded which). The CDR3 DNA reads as TGTGCCAGCAGTTCCCCCCACCGGGACGGGATCTACGAGCAGTACTTC. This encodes CASSSPHRDGIYEQYF.